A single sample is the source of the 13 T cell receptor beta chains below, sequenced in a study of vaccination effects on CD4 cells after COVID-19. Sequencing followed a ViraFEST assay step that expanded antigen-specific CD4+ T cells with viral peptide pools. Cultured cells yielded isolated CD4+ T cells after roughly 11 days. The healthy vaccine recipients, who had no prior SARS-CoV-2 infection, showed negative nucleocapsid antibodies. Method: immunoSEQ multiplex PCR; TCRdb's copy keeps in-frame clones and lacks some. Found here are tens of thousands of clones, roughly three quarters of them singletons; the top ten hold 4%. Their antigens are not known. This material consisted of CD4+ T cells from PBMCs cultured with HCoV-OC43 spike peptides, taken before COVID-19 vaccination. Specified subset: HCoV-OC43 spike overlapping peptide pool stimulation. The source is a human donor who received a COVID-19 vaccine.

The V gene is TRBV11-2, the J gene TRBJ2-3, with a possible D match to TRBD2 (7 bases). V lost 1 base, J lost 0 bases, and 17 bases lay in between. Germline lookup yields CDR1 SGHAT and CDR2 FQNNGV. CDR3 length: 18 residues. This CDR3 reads CASSLGAGGPTSTDTQYF. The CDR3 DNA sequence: TGTGCCAGCAGCTTAGGCGCCGGGGGGCCGACTAGCACAGATACGCAGTATTTT.

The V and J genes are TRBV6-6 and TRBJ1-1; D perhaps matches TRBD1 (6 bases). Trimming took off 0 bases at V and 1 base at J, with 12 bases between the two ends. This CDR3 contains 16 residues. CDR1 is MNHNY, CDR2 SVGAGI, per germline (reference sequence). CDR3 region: CASSYSQGQGNTEAFF. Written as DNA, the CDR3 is TGTGCCAGCAGTTACTCCCAGGGGCAGGGGAACACTGAAGCTTTCTTT.

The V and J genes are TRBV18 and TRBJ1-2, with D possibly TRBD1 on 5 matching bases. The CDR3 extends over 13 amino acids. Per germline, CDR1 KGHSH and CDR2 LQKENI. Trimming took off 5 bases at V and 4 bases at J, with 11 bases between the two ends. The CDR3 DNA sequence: TGTGCCAGCTCAGCCTCAGGGAGCTATGGCTACACCTTC. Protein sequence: CASSASGSYGYTF.

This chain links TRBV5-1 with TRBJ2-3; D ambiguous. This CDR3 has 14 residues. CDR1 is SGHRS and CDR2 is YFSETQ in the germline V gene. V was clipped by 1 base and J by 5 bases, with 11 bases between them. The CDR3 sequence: CASSLSALLDTQYF. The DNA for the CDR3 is TGCGCCAGCAGCTTGTCGGCCCTCCTAGATACGCAGTATTTT.

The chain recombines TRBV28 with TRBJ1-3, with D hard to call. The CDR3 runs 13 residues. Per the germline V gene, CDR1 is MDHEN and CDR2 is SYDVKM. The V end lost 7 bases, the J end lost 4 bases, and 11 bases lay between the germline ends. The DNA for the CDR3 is TGTGCCAGCATGGTCCCGCGGGGAAACACCATATATTTT. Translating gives CASMVPRGNTIYF.

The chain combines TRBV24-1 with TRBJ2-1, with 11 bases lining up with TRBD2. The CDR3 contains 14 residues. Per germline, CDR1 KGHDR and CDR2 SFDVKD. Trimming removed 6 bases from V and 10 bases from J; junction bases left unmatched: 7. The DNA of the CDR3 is TGTGCCACCAGTCTAGCGGGGGGCCCGATGGAGCAGTTCTTC. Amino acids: CATSLAGGPMEQFF.

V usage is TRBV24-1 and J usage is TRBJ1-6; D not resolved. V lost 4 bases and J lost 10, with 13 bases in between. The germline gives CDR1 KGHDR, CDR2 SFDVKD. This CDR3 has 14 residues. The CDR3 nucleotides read TGTGCCACCAGTGAGAGCAGACCGTTATCACCCCTCCACTTT. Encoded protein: CATSESRPLSPLHF.

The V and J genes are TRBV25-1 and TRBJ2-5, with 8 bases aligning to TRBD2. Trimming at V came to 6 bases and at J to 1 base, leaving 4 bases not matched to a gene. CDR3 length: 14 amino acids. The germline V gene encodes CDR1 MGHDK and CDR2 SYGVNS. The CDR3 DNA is TGTGCCAGCAGCCGGGGGGGGAGCCAAGAGACCCAGTACTTC. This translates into CASSRGGSQETQYF.

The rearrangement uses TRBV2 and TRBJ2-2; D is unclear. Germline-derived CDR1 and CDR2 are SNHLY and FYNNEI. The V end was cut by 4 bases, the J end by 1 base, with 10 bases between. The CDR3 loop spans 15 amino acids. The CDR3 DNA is TGTGCCAGCAGTGTCACCCCTTTGAACACCGGGGAGCTGTTTTTT. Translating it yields CASSVTPLNTGELFF.

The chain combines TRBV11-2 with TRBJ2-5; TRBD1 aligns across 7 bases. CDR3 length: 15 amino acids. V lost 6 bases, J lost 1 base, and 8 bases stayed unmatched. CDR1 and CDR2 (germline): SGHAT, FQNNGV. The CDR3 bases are TGTGCCAGCAGGGGTGAGGGGGCGGCCCAAGAGACCCAGTACTTC. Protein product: CASRGEGAAQETQYF.

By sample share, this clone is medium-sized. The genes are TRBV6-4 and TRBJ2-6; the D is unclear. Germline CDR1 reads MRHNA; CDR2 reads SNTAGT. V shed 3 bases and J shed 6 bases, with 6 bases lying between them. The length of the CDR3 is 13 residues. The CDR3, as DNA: TGTGCCAGCAGTGAAACGGCGGCCAACGTCCTGACTTTC. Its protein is CASSETAANVLTF.

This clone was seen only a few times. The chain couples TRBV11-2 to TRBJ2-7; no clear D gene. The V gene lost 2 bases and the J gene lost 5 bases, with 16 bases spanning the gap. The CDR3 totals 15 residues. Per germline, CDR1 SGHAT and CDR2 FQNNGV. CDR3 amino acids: CASSLRRGWADEQYV. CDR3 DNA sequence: TGTGCCAGCAGCTTACGTAGAGGATGGGCTGACGAGCAGTACGTC.

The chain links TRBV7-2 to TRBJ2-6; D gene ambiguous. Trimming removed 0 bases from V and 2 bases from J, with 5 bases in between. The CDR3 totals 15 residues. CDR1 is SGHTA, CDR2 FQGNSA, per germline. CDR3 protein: CASSLAVPGANVLTF. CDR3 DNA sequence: TGTGCCAGCAGCTTAGCAGTGCCTGGGGCCAACGTCCTGACTTTC.